The 28 T cell receptor beta chains below all came from one sample that was sequenced in a study of CD8 T cells in Susac syndrome. After extraction with the RNeasy kit, roughly 0.5 to 1 ug of the RNA was reverse transcribed using random hexamers. TCRdb re-called the immunoSEQ multiplex PCR reads with MiXCR, one entry per CDR3 protein. The sample consists of under 200,000 distinct CDR3 sequences, roughly nine tenths of them appearing once. The sample comprised CD4+ T cells from PBMCs. The source of these receptors is a human donor with Susac syndrome.

This chain uses TRBV30 with TRBJ1-1, with D unclear. The germline V gene encodes CDR1 GTSNPN and CDR2 SVGIG (reference sequence). Trimming cost V 2 bases and J 2 bases, with 12 bases left between them. The length of the CDR3 is 14 residues. CDR3 sequence: CAWSLKGGNTEAFF. The DNA for the CDR3 is TGTGCCTGGAGTTTAAAGGGTGGAAACACTGAAGCTTTCTTT.

This chain uses TRBV18 with TRBJ2-3; D gene unclear. CDR1 and CDR2 from the germline V gene are KGHSH and LQKENI. Trimming took off 1 base at V and 4 bases at J, with 9 bases between the two ends. CDR3 length: 14 amino acids. The CDR3 DNA is TGTGCCAGCTCACCACTTTCTCTAGCAGATACGCAGTATTTT. It specifies CASSPLSLADTQYF.

The rearrangement uses TRBV2 and TRBJ1-2, with D hard to call. V was clipped by 8 bases and J by 5 bases, with 12 bases between them. The CDR3 runs 12 residues. CDR1 is SNHLY and CDR2 is FYNNEI in the germline V gene. The CDR3: CASVRDVYGYTF. CDR3 nucleotides: TGTGCCAGCGTTCGAGATGTATATGGCTACACCTTC.

This clonotype was seen a single time. V and J are TRBV5-1 and TRBJ2-3; weak D call: TRBD1 (5 bases). The CDR3 spans 14 residues. The V end was cut by 4 bases, the J end by 0 bases, with 9 bases between. Germline-derived CDR1 and CDR2 are SGHRS and YFSETQ. The chain's CDR3 is CASSGAASTDTQYF. In DNA form, the CDR3 reads TGCGCCAGCAGCGGGGCAGCTAGCACAGATACGCAGTATTTT.

This clonotype was seen once. J is TRBJ1-2 and V is TRBV19; weak D call: TRBD1 (5 bases). The germline gives CDR1 LNHDA, CDR2 SQIVND (reference sequence). V was shortened by 8 bases and J by 4 bases, with 20 bases between the two germline ends. The CDR3 sequence is 15 residues long. The CDR3 sequence is CASSTLLGTIYGYTF. The CDR3 DNA sequence: TGTGCCAGTTCGACCCTTTTGGGGACCATCTATGGCTACACCTTC.

The chain has TRBV14 and TRBJ2-7; D may match TRBD1 or TRBD2 (6 bases each). CDR1 SGHDN and CDR2 FVKESK come from the germline V gene. This CDR3 comprises 14 residues. Trimming left V 4 bases short and J 4 bases short, with 14 bases between. Written as DNA, the CDR3 is TGTGCCAGCAGCCTACAGGGAGGATATTACGAGCAGTACTTC. Its translation is CASSLQGGYYEQYF.

V gene TRBV27 combines with J gene TRBJ2-7; TRBD1 is a possible D gene (6 bases). V was clipped by 5 bases and J by 5 bases, with 19 bases between them. This CDR3 has 15 residues. Germline-derived CDR1 and CDR2 are MNHEY and SMNVEV (reference sequence). The CDR3 region is CASSLTGLGSHEQYF. DNA for the CDR3: TGTGCCAGCAGTCTGACAGGTCTAGGATCCCACGAGCAGTACTTC.

V usage is TRBV6-2 or TRBV6-3 and J usage is TRBJ1-5; D uncertain. The CDR3 consists of 16 residues. Germline CDR1 and CDR2: MNHEY and SVGEGT. V was trimmed by 10 bases and J by 0 bases, leaving 19 bases between them. The CDR3 loop reads CATQLAGHHSNQPQHF. The CDR3 coding sequence is TGTGCCACTCAGTTAGCAGGCCACCATAGCAATCAGCCCCAGCATTTT.

The chain recombines TRBV15 with TRBJ1-2; TRBD1 matches at 8 bases. The CDR3 spans 16 residues. V was pared by 3 bases and J by 0 bases, with 6 bases of the junction left unmatched. The germline V gene has CDR1 LNHNV and CDR2 YYDKDF (reference sequence). The CDR3 DNA is TGTGCCACCAGCAGGTATTCGGGACAGGCTAACTATGGCTACACCTTC. It translates to CATSRYSGQANYGYTF.

J is TRBJ1-6 and V is TRBV15; D gene uncertain. CDR3 size: 13 residues. CDR1 and CDR2 from the germline V gene are LNHNV and YYDKDF (reference sequence). V was pared by 0 bases and J by 13 bases, with 10 bases between. The CDR3 loop is CATSRDRLGPLHF. For the CDR3, the DNA is TGTGCCACCAGCAGAGATCGGTTAGGGCCCCTCCACTTT.

The rearrangement links TRBV20-1 to TRBJ2-7, with unresolved D. CDR3 length: 11 amino acids. V was pared by 3 bases and J by 3 bases, with 6 bases between. Germline CDR1 reads DFQATT; CDR2 reads SNEGSKA (reference sequence). CDR3 sequence reads: CSASGHYEQYF. CDR3 nucleotide sequence: TGCAGTGCTAGCGGCCACTACGAGCAGTACTTC.

V is TRBV24-1 and J is TRBJ2-2; D remains unclear. The CDR3 consists of 13 residues. V was cut by 3 bases and J by 5 bases, with 6 bases left in between. Germline V gene data show CDR1 as KGHDR and CDR2 as SFDVKD. CDR3 sequence: CATSDPLTGELFF. CDR3 in DNA: TGTGCCACCAGTGATCCACTAACCGGGGAGCTGTTTTTT.

This chain connects TRBV5-1 to TRBJ2-5, with 11 bases identical to TRBD2. There are 14 residues in the CDR3. Losses at the gene ends were 5 bases for V and 5 bases for J; bases not matched to a gene: 5. Germline assignment: CDR1 SGHRS and CDR2 YFSETQ. The CDR3, as DNA: TGCGCCAGCAGTTCTAGCGGGAGGTTTGAGACCCAGTACTTC. The encoded protein is CASSSSGRFETQYF.

The chain recombines TRBV14 with TRBJ1-1, with D unresolved. This CDR3 is 14 amino acids long. Germline V gene lookup returns CDR1 SGHDN and CDR2 FVKESK. Trimming left V 6 bases short and J 0 bases short, with 11 bases between. CDR3 sequence reads: CASRRRALNTEAFF. The CDR3 DNA reads as TGTGCCAGCAGGCGCCGGGCCTTGAACACTGAAGCTTTCTTT.

This chain joins TRBV30 and TRBJ1-6; no reliable D call. The CDR3 sequence is 12 residues long. Trimming took off 4 bases at V and 5 bases at J, with 6 bases between the two ends. Germline loops: CDR1 GTSNPN, CDR2 SVGIG (reference sequence). CDR3 loop: CAWIYNNSPLHF. CDR3 nucleotide sequence: TGTGCCTGGATCTACAATAATTCACCCCTCCACTTT.

The V gene is TRBV2, the J gene TRBJ2-5; TRBD2 aligns across 11 bases. This CDR3 is 18 amino acids long. From germline, CDR1 is SNHLY and CDR2 FYNNEI. The trim removed 3 bases at V and 3 bases at J, leaving 12 bases unmatched. This CDR3 reads CASSEALGIAGGKETQYF. DNA of the CDR3: TGTGCCAGCAGTGAGGCCCTCGGGATAGCGGGAGGGAAAGAGACCCAGTACTTC.

The chain employs TRBV9 and TRBJ2-5; a weak D match, TRBD1 (5 bases). This CDR3 comprises 14 residues. Germline lookup yields CDR1 SGDLS and CDR2 YYNGEE. Trimming shortened V by 3 bases and J by 2 bases, and 11 bases separated the two germline ends. As DNA, the CDR3 is TGTGCCAGCAGCGCTAATACAGGTCAAGAGACCCAGTACTTC. Its translation is CASSANTGQETQYF.

In DNA form, the CDR3 reads TGCGCCAGCAGCCATGGGACAGGGGGAACCTACGAGCAGTACTTC. Its translation: CASSHGTGGTYEQYF. The V and J genes are TRBV4-1 and TRBJ2-7, with 11 bases lining up with TRBD1. The ends lost 3 bases at V and 2 bases at J; junction bases unmatched: 3. The CDR3 covers 15 residues. The germline V gene encodes CDR1 MGHRA and CDR2 YSYEKL.

The chain carries TRBV12-3 or TRBV12-4 and TRBJ2-1; TRBD1 might be the D (5 bases). The CDR3 extends over 14 amino acids. V gave up 4 bases and J gave up 3 bases, with 10 bases separating them. CDR3 in amino acids: CASSSGADYNEQFF. CDR3 nucleotide sequence: TGTGCCAGCAGTTCTGGGGCCGACTACAATGAGCAGTTCTTC.

This clonotype was observed a single time. The genes are TRBV6-1 and TRBJ2-6; D gene ambiguous. CDR1 is MNHNS, CDR2 SASEGT, per germline. The CDR3 is 17 amino acids. The germline V and J ends were trimmed by 6 bases and 1 base, with 16 bases remaining between them. CDR3 nucleotide sequence: TGTGCCAGCAGGACCCGGGTGGGTCGGTCTGGGGCCAACGTCCTGACTTTC. Its protein product is CASRTRVGRSGANVLTF.

The V and J genes are TRBV6-1 and TRBJ1-2; TRBD1 is a possible D gene (5 bases). The CDR3 spans 15 residues. V lost 4 bases to trimming and J lost 4 bases, with 16 bases between them. CDR1 is MNHNS and CDR2 is SASEGT in the germline V gene. The CDR3 sequence is CASSASRDGVYGYTF. DNA of the CDR3: TGTGCCAGCAGTGCTTCCCGGGACGGAGTCTATGGCTACACCTTC.

This rearrangement joins TRBV20-1 to TRBJ2-7; possibly TRBD2 for D (7 bases). V lost 0 bases, J lost 2 bases, and 14 bases lay in between. In germline, CDR1 is DFQATT, CDR2 SNEGSKA (reference sequence). CDR3 length: 15 residues. CDR3 amino acids: CSAREGGRKAYEQYF. The CDR3 DNA is TGCAGTGCTAGAGAGGGGGGGCGGAAAGCCTACGAGCAGTACTTC.

The chain carries TRBV6-4 and TRBJ1-1, with 9 positions matching TRBD1. Germline CDR1 MRHNA, CDR2 SNTAGT. This CDR3 has 13 residues. Trimming removed 3 bases from V and 7 bases from J; junction bases left unmatched: 3. This chain's CDR3 is CASSDTGQGEAFF. CDR3 DNA sequence: TGTGCCAGCAGTGATACGGGACAGGGTGAAGCTTTCTTT.

The J gene is TRBJ2-7, the V gene TRBV28; the match to TRBD2 covers 7 bases. This CDR3 region has 15 residues. The ends lost 6 bases at V and 2 bases at J; junction bases unmatched: 10. Germline V CDR1 and CDR2: MDHEN, SYDVKM. The CDR3 reads CASSLGGSLPYEQYF. CDR3 sequence (DNA): TGTGCCAGCAGCTTGGGCGGGAGTCTCCCCTACGAGCAGTACTTC.

This sequence joins TRBV12-3 or TRBV12-4 and TRBJ1-1; possibly TRBD1 for D (5 bases). V gave up 8 bases and J gave up 7 bases, with 14 bases separating them. CDR3 length: 12 amino acids. For the CDR3, the DNA is TGTGCCAGCCGATACCACAGGAGTGAAGCTTTCTTT. The encoded protein is CASRYHRSEAFF.

This rearrangement joins TRBV20-1 to TRBJ2-7; the D gene is possibly TRBD1 (6 bases). This CDR3 contains 13 residues. Germline CDR1 reads DFQATT; CDR2 reads SNEGSKA (reference sequence). V gave up 2 bases and J gave up 1 base, with 9 bases separating them. CDR3 amino acids: CSARRTDSYEQYF. DNA of the CDR3: TGCAGTGCTAGAAGGACAGATTCCTACGAGCAGTACTTC.

This clonotype was detected only once. This chain uses TRBV9 with TRBJ2-7, with a possible D match to TRBD2 (6 bases). The germline V gene has CDR1 SGDLS and CDR2 YYNGEE. V lost 3 bases and J lost 2, with 18 bases in between. The CDR3 spans 16 residues. In nucleotides, the CDR3 is TGTGCCAGCAGCGCCGGTACTAGCAGAACCCCCTACGAGCAGTACTTC. Its protein is CASSAGTSRTPYEQYF.

This clonotype has only one observation. V is TRBV30 and J is TRBJ2-1; the match to TRBD2 covers 10 bases. The CDR3 is made up of 18 amino acids. V shed 3 bases and J 0 bases; nucleotides not matched to a gene: 11. The germline V gene encodes CDR1 GTSNPN and CDR2 SVGIG (reference sequence). The DNA for the CDR3 is TGTGCCTGGAGAAGGTTAGCGGGGGGCCTAAGCTCCTACAATGAGCAGTTCTTC. Residues: CAWRRLAGGLSSYNEQFF.